The 4 T cell receptor beta chains listed next were all sequenced from one sample in a study of blood T cell repertoires in COVID-19. Profiling relied on immunoSEQ multiplex PCR, and the TCRdb table lists in-frame clones only, not all of them. Among some 150,000 clones, 80% to 90% were seen once, and the ten largest hold around 2.9%. Material for sequencing was peripheral blood. The receptor source for this set is a man aged 55 to 70 with active or convalescent COVID-19.

The V call is TRBV11-3, the J call TRBJ2-3; tentatively, D is TRBD1 (6 bases). The germline gives CDR1 SGHNT, CDR2 YENEEA. CDR3 size: 18 residues. Trimming removed 6 bases at V and 0 bases at J, with 22 bases between. CDR3 DNA: TGTGCCAGCAGTCCACCCCGGGGACCGGGACAAAGCACAGATACGCAGTATTTT. Translating gives CASSPPRGPGQSTDTQYF.

This clone was counted once. This sequence joins TRBV28 and TRBJ1-2, with 7 bases aligning to TRBD1. The junction had 7 bases not matched to a gene; V was cut back by 8 bases and J by 4 bases. Germline V lookup: CDR1 MDHEN, CDR2 SYDVKM. This CDR3 is built from 13 residues. CDR3 amino acids: CASLDRAAYGYTF. CDR3 bases: TGTGCCAGCCTAGACAGGGCGGCCTATGGCTACACCTTC.

V is TRBV20-1 and J is TRBJ1-6, with D unresolved. Deletions cut 3 bases from V and 3 bases from J, with 15 bases between. The germline gives CDR1 DFQATT, CDR2 SNEGSKA (reference sequence). The CDR3 is 16 amino acids. CDR3 in DNA: TGCAGTGCTAGTGAGACGGGGAACCGCTATAATTCACCCCTCCACTTT. Amino acid sequence: CSASETGNRYNSPLHF.

The CDR3 loop is CASTLERGGHNEQFF. In nucleotides, the CDR3 is TGTGCCAGCACCCTGGAGCGGGGGGGCCATAATGAGCAGTTCTTC. The V and J genes are TRBV6-6 and TRBJ2-1, with TRBD2 matching over 10 bases. CDR1 is MNHNY, CDR2 SVGAGI, per germline (reference sequence). CDR3 length: 15 residues. Trimming at V came to 7 bases and at J to 7 bases, leaving 10 bases not matched to a gene.